These 16 T cell receptor beta chains originate from one sample sequenced in a study of CXCR3-negative and CXCR3-positive naive CD8 T cells. With UMI labels, 5' RACE was used to prepare the TRB cDNA libraries. With the 5' RACE reads reprocessed, TCRdb shows one record per CDR3 protein and no DNA. The sample holds over 80,000 distinct CDR3 sequences. The source material was naive CXCR3- CD8+ T cells from blood. Subset denoted: CD45RO-CCR7+CD27+CD95- naive CD8+ T cells lacking CXCR3 (TNR3-). The receptors shown here come from a human donor in good health. Some clones in this sample may be carry-over from other donors' samples.

The chain carries TRBV4-1 and TRBJ2-2; TCRdb indicates TRBD1, and absent DNA this call remains unverified. Germline V CDR1 and CDR2: MGHRA, YSYEKL. The CDR3 spans 14 residues. The CDR3: CASSQGGTTGELFF.

The V gene is TRBV7-9, the J gene TRBJ2-7; checking the TCRdb D call of TRBD1 is not possible without DNA. CDR1 and CDR2 from the germline V gene are SEHNR and FQNEAQ (reference sequence). The CDR3 has 17 amino acids. Here the CDR3 reads CASSHTGDSLIFYEQYF.

This rearrangement joins TRBV29-1 to TRBJ1-2; TCRdb's D call, TRBD1, is unchecked because there is no DNA. CDR1 SQVTM and CDR2 ANQGSEA come from the germline V gene. There are 15 residues in the CDR3. CDR3 in amino acids: CSVEDPLGYNYGYTF.

V is TRBV20-1 and J is TRBJ2-1; TCRdb proposes TRBD2, but this gene call is untestable without DNA. This CDR3 has 15 residues. Per the germline V gene, CDR1 is DFQATT and CDR2 is SNEGSKA (reference sequence). Here the CDR3 reads CSARVGTSDINEQFF.

This chain links TRBV12-3 or TRBV12-4 with TRBJ1-4; as DNA is missing, the TRBD1 call by TCRdb cannot be tested. The CDR3 has 17 amino acids. CDR3 protein: CASSRKTDRGIREKLFF.

V gene TRBV7-9 combines with J gene TRBJ2-2; TCRdb's D call of TRBD1 is untestable without DNA. Germline CDR1 and CDR2: SEHNR and FQNEAQ (reference sequence). CDR3 length: 15 residues. CDR3 sequence reads: CASSRTGTNTGELFF.

This chain links TRBV7-9 with TRBJ2-1; TCRdb outputs TRBD2, but without DNA this stays unchecked. Germline-derived CDR1 and CDR2 are SEHNR and FQNEAQ (reference sequence). There are 15 residues in the CDR3. CDR3 loop: CASSFLAAQYNEQFF.

This chain links TRBV6-2 or TRBV6-3 with TRBJ2-3; the TCRdb D gene call, TRBD2, has no DNA to confirm it. This CDR3 is built from 16 residues. Germline assignment: CDR1 MNHEY and CDR2 SVGEGT. The CDR3: CASSYPLAGRGDTQYF.

The chain links TRBV28 to TRBJ2-7. The V gene's germline CDR1 is MDHEN and CDR2 SYDVKM. The length of the CDR3 is 11 residues. This CDR3 reads CASSLSSGQYF.

V usage is TRBV10-3 and J usage is TRBJ2-7; TCRdb outputs TRBD2, but without DNA this stays unchecked. Germline CDR1 reads ENHRY; CDR2 reads SYGVKD. The CDR3 has 13 residues. CDR3 region: CAISTSGTYEQYF.

This sequence joins TRBV29-1 and TRBJ2-7; without DNA, the TCRdb call of TRBD1 cannot be checked. The CDR3 is 15 residues long. Germline values: CDR1 SQVTM, CDR2 ANQGSEA. The CDR3 protein is CSVYFRDRVTYEQYF.

The V and J genes are TRBV28 and TRBJ2-5. There are 13 residues in the CDR3. The germline V gene encodes CDR1 MDHEN and CDR2 SYDVKM. CDR3 protein: CASSFSGEETQYF.

The chain couples TRBV29-1 to TRBJ1-2. CDR3 length: 11 amino acids. Germline loops: CDR1 SQVTM, CDR2 ANQGSEA. The CDR3 here is CSVRTHYGYTF.

The chain is built from TRBV20-1 and TRBJ2-7; TCRdb's assignment of TRBD1 cannot be checked, as there is no DNA. Germline-derived CDR1 and CDR2 are DFQATT and SNEGSKA (reference sequence). This CDR3 is built from 15 residues. CDR3 in amino acids: CSASLPTGYSDEQYF.

The V and J genes are TRBV7-7 and TRBJ1-2; TCRdb outputs TRBD1, but without DNA this stays unchecked. CDR1 and CDR2 (germline): SSHAT, FNYEAQ (reference sequence). This CDR3 spans 13 amino acids. The CDR3 sequence: CASSLVTDYGYTF.

This chain links TRBV12-3 or TRBV12-4 with TRBJ2-2; TCRdb's D gene call, TRBD1, goes unchecked for lack of DNA. The CDR3 runs to 15 residues. The chain's CDR3 is CASSLFSGASGELFF.